This is a list of T cell receptor beta chains from one sample in a study of shared clonotypes between healthy human individuals. Data came from immunoSEQ multiplex PCR; TCRdb stores just in-frame clones and leaves some out. The sample lists about 2.3 million clones, roughly 90% occurring once. Sequencing was carried out using naive CD4+ T cells from PBMCs. The receptor set was obtained from a man aged 18 to 35 in good health. Some clones in this sample may be carry-over from other donors' samples. CDR3s include the opening cysteine and the closing phenylalanine or tryptophan.

j_call cdr3_length v_call cdr3_aa
TRBJ1-1 15 TRBV6-5 CASIFTPAASTEAFF
TRBJ2-7 12 TRBV6-6 CASSTGLYEQYF
TRBJ2-3 15 TRBV6-6 CASSYPGQGRDTQYF
TRBJ2-3 12 TRBV27 CASSRTTDTQYF
TRBJ1-1 13 TRBV7-2 CASSLGQGTEAFF
TRBJ1-5 14 TRBV2 CASSARQAGEPQHF
TRBJ2-5 13 TRBV18 CASSPGRGETQYF
TRBJ2-1 14 TRBV10-3 CAISDLVVAHEQFF
TRBJ2-5 14 TRBV19 CASKDVGAYETQYF
TRBJ2-1 16 TRBV9 CASSVELGALYNEQFF
TRBJ2-7 15 TRBV5-4 CASSNSGRRDYEQYF
TRBJ2-3 12 TRBV9 CASSVALDTQYF
TRBJ2-7 14 TRBV11-1 CASRLDRANYEQYF
TRBJ1-1 15 TRBV18 CASSPQETQNTEAFF
TRBJ2-2 13 TRBV7-9 CASGGLNTGELFF
TRBJ2-1 15 TRBV5-1 CASSPLSRDFGEQFF
TRBJ2-2 16 TRBV5-4 CASSLLVTPNTGELFF
TRBJ2-3 16 TRBV27 CASSLLTGSYTDTQYF
TRBJ2-2 14 TRBV6-6 CASSTPSRTGELFF
TRBJ1-3 16 TRBV5-6 CASSLAVSVSGNTIYF
TRBJ1-3 14 TRBV7-2 CASSPVRGGNTIYF
TRBJ2-3 15 TRBV18 CASTLTGGRTDTQYF
TRBJ2-5 11 TRBV12-5 CASGSVETQYF
TRBJ2-2 16 TRBV5-1 CASSLLGGANTGELFF
TRBJ2-7 15 TRBV7-2 CASSLDGGGTYEQYF
TRBJ2-5 14 TRBV21-1 CASSKGRHPGTQYF
TRBJ2-1 16 TRBV18 CASSKTTGSPYNEQFF
TRBJ2-7 13 TRBV5-1 CASSSRDPYEQYF
TRBJ2-5 14 TRBV18 CASSPRLAQETQYF
TRBJ2-7 15 TRBV11-2 CASSPTSGHSYEQYF
TRBJ2-5 14 TRBV29-1 CSARDRVSIETQYF
TRBJ2-5 13 TRBV11-2 CASGGQSQETQYF
TRBJ2-7 15 TRBV27 CASSWAGTGVNEQYF
TRBJ1-4 17 TRBV18 CASSPNPPTGVGEKLFF
TRBJ1-2 15 TRBV7-9 CASSTRQGGNYGYTF
TRBJ1-2 15 TRBV28 CASSFGGQNNYGYTF
TRBJ1-1 14 TRBV2 CASSRTALDTEAFF
TRBJ2-7 14 TRBV18 CASSLALNSYEQYF